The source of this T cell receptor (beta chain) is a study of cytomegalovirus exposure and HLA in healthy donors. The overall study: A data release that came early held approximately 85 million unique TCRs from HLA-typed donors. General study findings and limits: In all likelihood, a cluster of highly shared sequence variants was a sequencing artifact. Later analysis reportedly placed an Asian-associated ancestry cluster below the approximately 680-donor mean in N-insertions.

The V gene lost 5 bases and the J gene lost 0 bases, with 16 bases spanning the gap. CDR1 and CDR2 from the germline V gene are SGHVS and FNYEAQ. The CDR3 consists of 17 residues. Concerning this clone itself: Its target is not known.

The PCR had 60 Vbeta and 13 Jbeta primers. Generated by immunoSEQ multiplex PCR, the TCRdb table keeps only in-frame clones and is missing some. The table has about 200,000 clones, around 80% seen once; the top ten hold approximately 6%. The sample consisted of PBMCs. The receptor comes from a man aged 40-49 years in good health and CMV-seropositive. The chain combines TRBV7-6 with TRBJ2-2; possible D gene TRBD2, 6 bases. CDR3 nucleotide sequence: TGTGCCAGCAGCATCCCCGAGGGGACTCCGAACACCGGGGAGCTGTTTTTT. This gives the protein CASSIPEGTPNTGELFF. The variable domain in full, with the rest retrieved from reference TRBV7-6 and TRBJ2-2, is GAGVSQSPRYKVTKRGQDVALRCDPISGHVSLYWYRQALGQGPEFLTYFNYEAQQDKSGLPNDRFSAERPEGSISTLTIQRTEQRDSAMYRCASSIPEGTPNTGELFFGEGSRLTVL.